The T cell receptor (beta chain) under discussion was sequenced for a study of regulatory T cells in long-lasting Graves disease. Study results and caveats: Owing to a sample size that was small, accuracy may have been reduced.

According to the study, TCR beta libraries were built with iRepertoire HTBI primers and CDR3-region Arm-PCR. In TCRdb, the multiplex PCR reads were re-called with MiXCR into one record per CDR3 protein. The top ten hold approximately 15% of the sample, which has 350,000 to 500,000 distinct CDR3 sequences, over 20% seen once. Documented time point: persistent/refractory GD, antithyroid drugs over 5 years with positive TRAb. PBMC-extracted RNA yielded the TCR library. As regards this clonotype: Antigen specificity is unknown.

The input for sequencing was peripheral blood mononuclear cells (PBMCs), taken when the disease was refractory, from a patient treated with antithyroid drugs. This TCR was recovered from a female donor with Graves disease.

CDR3 amino acids: CASSFVSSTDTQYF. CDR3 in DNA: TGTGCCAGCAGTTTTGTGTCTAGCACAGATACGCAGTATTTT. The J gene is TRBJ2-3, the V gene TRBV27; D uncertain. The germline V gene encodes CDR1 MNHEY and CDR2 SMNVEV (reference sequence). The CDR3 has 14 amino acids. V lost 3 bases and J 0 bases, leaving 7 bases between the germline ends.